Listed here are 5 T cell receptor beta chains from one sample, sequenced in a study of tumor-infiltrating lymphocytes in primary liver carcinoma. Priming with a constant-region primer yielded TCR beta cDNA from roughly 0.45 ug total RNA. Amplification in three nested multiplex PCR rounds with slightly modified ARM-PCR gave rise to TCR beta libraries. Rounds one and two of PCR, each of 10 to 11 cycles, were primed with TRBV1-TRBV30 forward primers and a C-beta reverse primer. TCRdb analysed the multiplex PCR reads with MiXCR anew, one entry per CDR3 protein. Of 90,000 to 140,000 distinct CDR3 sequences in the sample, around 84% are singletons; the top ten hold approximately 20%. Co-extraction yielded RNA and DNA from roughly 21-30 mg of unsorted bulk tissue. The source material was liver tumor tissue from sampling region 3. Specified subset: tumor region T3, left-lateral pole. The receptors here all came from a middle-aged man with primary liver carcinoma and hepatitis B virus infection.

This clonotype was detected many times. This chain joins TRBV5-6 and TRBJ2-7; tentatively, D is TRBD1 or TRBD2 (5 bases each). V was trimmed by 2 bases and J by 3 bases, leaving 9 bases between them. The CDR3 has 13 residues. Germline V gene data show CDR1 as SGHDT and CDR2 as YYEEEE. The CDR3 DNA sequence: TGTGCCAGCAGCTTCAGAGGGGTCTACGAGCAGTACTTC. Translation: CASSFRGVYEQYF.

To note about this clonotype: A junction boundary mismatches the germline segment, possibly from a read error. CDR3 sequence: CASSSNRNFYEQHF. The DNA for the CDR3 is TGTGCTAGCAGCTCTAACAGGAACTTCTACGAGCAGCACTTC. The rearrangement uses TRBV11-2 and TRBJ2-7, with D maybe TRBD1 (5 bases). The CDR3 consists of 14 residues. Germline values: CDR1 SGHAT, CDR2 FQNNGV.

About this clonotype itself: Relative to the germline gene, one junction end is altered; a read error may explain this. The genes are TRBV4-1 and TRBJ2-5; D call uncertain. This CDR3 comprises 13 residues. CDR1 and CDR2 (germline): MGHRA, YSYEKL. As DNA, the CDR3 is TGCGCCGGCAGCCATGATGACACAGAGACCCAGTACTTC. This translates into CAGSHDDTETQYF.

This clonotype was recorded only once. The junction shows a germline mismatch at one end, possibly a read error. The chain combines TRBV6-2 or TRBV6-3 with TRBJ1-2; D may be TRBD1 (6 bases). The germline V gene encodes CDR1 MNHEY and CDR2 SVGEGT. The CDR3 runs to 16 residues. CDR3 in DNA: TGTGCCAGCAGTTACCTCCCGGACAGTCTTCTATTAGGCTCCACCTTC. Residues: CASSYLPDSLLLGSTF.

On this clonotype itself: The junction differs from germline at one of its ends, possibly a read error. The CDR3 sequence: CASRPGTAGDNVLTF. DNA for the CDR3: TGTGCCAGCAGACCCGGGACGGCTGGGGACAACGTCCTTACTTTC. V gene TRBV4-2 combines with J gene TRBJ2-6; TRBD1 might be the D (6 bases). CDR3 length: 15 amino acids. Germline lookup yields CDR1 LGHNA and CDR2 YNFKEQ.